The entry that follows covers one T cell receptor (beta chain) sequence. These data belong to a study of blood T cell repertoires in COVID-19. Clinical history as reported by participants underpinned cohort assignment. Libraries were prepared by immunoSEQ multiplex PCR; TCRdb keeps only in-frame clonotypes and omits some of them. The repertoire holds some 350,000 clones, roughly 87% seen once, with approximately 3% in the top ten. The V gene's germline CDR1 is SGHVS and CDR2 FQNEAQ. The CDR3 length is 13 residues. Unmatched junction bases numbered 5, after V lost 5 bases and J lost 7 bases. V gene TRBV7-8 combines with J gene TRBJ1-2; 9 bases fit TRBD1. Material: PBMCs or T cells enriched from blood (not recorded which). The source is a woman aged 25 to 45 who had recovered from COVID-19. The CDR3 loop reads CASSPGTGSGYTF. CDR3 DNA sequence: TGTGCCAGCAGCCCCGGGACAGGGTCTGGCTACACCTTC.